These 7 T cell receptor beta chains were sequenced from one sample in a study of cytotoxic CD8 clonotypes in ibrutinib-treated CLL. The protocol was immunoSEQ multiplex PCR, while the TCRdb copy is restricted to in-frame clones and leaves out a portion. The table lists fewer than 25,000 clones, roughly 68% of them singletons. The source material was PBMCs, sampled after 24 months of ibrutinib treatment. All receptors come from a human donor with chronic lymphocytic leukemia.

This clone has just one count. The chain joins TRBV2 to TRBJ1-1; TRBD1 agrees at 9 bases. CDR1 SNHLY and CDR2 FYNNEI come from the germline V gene. CDR3 length equals 14 residues. J gave up 1 base and V 6 bases, and 3 bases lay outside the gene matches. The CDR3 nucleotides read TGTGCCAGCAGGTTGACAGGGGGGAACACTGAAGCTTTCTTT. This gives the protein CASRLTGGNTEAFF.

This clone was seen more than once but under ten times. This chain joins TRBV7-9 and TRBJ1-1, with D unresolved. The germline V and J ends were trimmed by 5 bases and 11 bases, with 15 bases remaining between them. Germline loops: CDR1 SEHNR, CDR2 FQNEAQ (reference sequence). The CDR3 covers 12 residues. The CDR3 reads CASSRISDWAFF. CDR3 DNA sequence: TGTGCCAGCAGCCGCATCAGCGACTGGGCTTTCTTT.

The chain joins TRBV2 to TRBJ2-7; unclear D gene. This CDR3 region has 11 residues. In germline, CDR1 is SNHLY, CDR2 FYNNEI. V lost 3 bases and J lost 7, with 7 bases in between. CDR3 loop: CASSDEREQYF. In DNA form, the CDR3 reads TGTGCCAGCAGTGACGAAAGGGAGCAGTACTTC.

The genes are TRBV10-3 and TRBJ2-2; 11 nucleotides align to TRBD2. CDR1 ENHRY and CDR2 SYGVKD come from the germline V gene. This CDR3 comprises 16 residues. J lost 7 bases, V lost 4 bases, and 8 bases had no gene match. The CDR3 DNA reads as TGTGCCATCAGTGCTCTAGCGGGGGGTCCTGGCGGGGAGCTGTTTTTT. Protein: CAISALAGGPGGELFF.

The J gene is TRBJ2-7, the V gene TRBV5-4; unclear D gene. Trimming left V 5 bases short and J 4 bases short, with 10 bases between. This CDR3 comprises 12 residues. CDR1 is SGHNT, CDR2 YYREEE, per germline (reference sequence). The CDR3 loop is CASSNLEYEQYF. The CDR3, as DNA: TGTGCCAGCAGTAATCTTGAGTACGAGCAGTACTTC.

With regard to this clone: A read error may account for a junction end that differs from germline. The rearrangement links TRBV2 to TRBJ2-5; D unresolved. The CDR3 length is 10 residues. From germline, CDR1 is SNHLY and CDR2 FYNNEI. CDR3 bases: TGTGCCAGCAGGGAAGAGACCCAGTACTTC. It encodes CASREETQYF.

In its sample, this clone was seen many times. The CDR3 nucleotides read TGTGCCAGCAATCAGGGGGCCCCAGAGACCCAGTACTTC. This sequence encodes CASNQGAPETQYF. The chain recombines TRBV2 with TRBJ2-5, with 8 bases fitting TRBD1. V dropped 7 bases and J dropped 4; count of bases not matched to a gene: 5. CDR3 length equals 13 residues. CDR1 and CDR2 from the germline V gene are SNHLY and FYNNEI.